These 22 T cell receptor beta chains came from one sample sequenced in a study of Graves' ophthalmopathy and Graves' hyperthyroidism. Beta-chain TCR CDR3 regions were amplified from RNA transcripts. The authors performed first-round RT-PCR with HTBI primers and then a second-round multiplex PCR. TCRdb re-derived calls from the multiplex PCR reads in MiXCR, one entry per CDR3 protein. The sample lists about 600,000 distinct CDR3 sequences, roughly 40% occurring once. The material sequenced was peripheral blood or thyroid tissue (not recorded which). The receptors shown here come from an adult man with Graves' hyperthyroidism.

This rearrangement joins TRBV18 to TRBJ2-5, with D uncertain. Trimming cost V 2 bases and J 5 bases, with 9 bases left between them. CDR1 is KGHSH and CDR2 is LQKENI in the germline V gene. There are 13 residues in the CDR3. The CDR3 DNA is TGTGCCAGCTCACCAGGGGATCGCGAGACCCAGTACTTC. The encoded protein is CASSPGDRETQYF. Full variable domain (rest looked up from reference TRBV18 and TRBJ2-5): NAGVMQNPRHLVRRRGQEARLRCSPMKGHSHVYWYRQLPEEGLKFMVYLQKENIIDESGMPKERFSAEFPKEGPSILRIQQVVRGDSAAYFCASSPGDRETQYFGPGTRLLVL.

The chain is built from TRBV2 and TRBJ2-5; D possibly matches TRBD1 or TRBD2 (6 bases each). There are 12 residues in the CDR3. CDR1 is SNHLY and CDR2 is FYNNEI in the germline V gene. Trimming stripped 8 bases from V and 3 bases from J, with 10 bases between. This CDR3 is CASGGPEETQYF. The CDR3, as DNA: TGTGCCAGCGGGGGGCCTGAAGAGACCCAGTACTTC. The complete variable domain, with remaining parts taken from reference TRBV2 and TRBJ2-5, reads EPEVTQTPSHQVTQMGQEVILRCVPISNHLYFYWYRQILGQKVEFLVSFYNNEISEKSEIFDDQFSVERPDGSNFTLKIRSTKLEDSAMYFCASGGPEETQYFGPGTRLLVL.

The sample holds many counts of this clonotype. The chain joins TRBV4-1 to TRBJ1-5; D gene uncertain. Germline assignment: CDR1 MGHRA and CDR2 YSYEKL. Trimming cost V 0 bases and J 3 bases, with 6 bases left between them. The CDR3 runs 14 residues. The CDR3 region has the DNA TGCGCCAGCAGCCAAGATTACGTCAATCAGCCCCAGCATTTT. It specifies CASSQDYVNQPQHF.

This clonotype was observed a handful of times. The chain has TRBV6-6 and TRBJ1-1; possibly TRBD1 for D (6 bases). Between the trimmed V and J ends, which lost 5 bases and 0 bases, there was a span of 13 bases. Germline V CDR1 and CDR2: MNHNY, SVGAGI (reference sequence). The CDR3 length is 15 residues. The CDR3 coding sequence is TGTGCCAGCAGTGAACCAGGGGAGGTGAACACTGAAGCTTTCTTT. Protein sequence: CASSEPGEVNTEAFF.

A word on this clonotype: An end of the junction differs from the germline gene, which may be a read error. The chain is built from TRBV3-1 and TRBJ1-1; D possibly corresponds to TRBD1 (5 bases). The CDR3 covers 14 residues. Germline CDR1 LGHDT, CDR2 YNNKEL (reference sequence). This CDR3 reads CASGQRQLNTEASF. In DNA form, the CDR3 reads TGTGCCAGCGGCCAACGACAGTTGAACACTGAAGCTTCCTTT.

On this clonotype itself: This may be a read error, as it is one base from a much larger clone. The chain joins TRBV7-3 to TRBJ2-6, with D possibly TRBD1 on 6 matching bases. Germline V lookup: CDR1 SGHTA, CDR2 FQGTGA. CDR3 length: 17 residues. CDR3 region: CANSVQGIDSGANVLTF. The DNA for the CDR3 is TGTGCCAACAGCGTACAGGGAATAGACTCTGGGGCCAACGTCCTGACTTTC.

The chain is built from TRBV4-3 and TRBJ1-5; a possible D gene is TRBD1 (5 bases). The CDR3 totals 15 residues. The V gene's germline CDR1 is LGHNA and CDR2 YSLEER. V was cut by 3 bases and J by 6 bases, with 15 bases left in between. The CDR3 spells CASSHLGVGTQPQHF. CDR3 bases: TGCGCCAGCAGCCACCTAGGGGTTGGTACTCAGCCCCAGCATTTT.

This clonotype has at least ten counts. This rearrangement joins TRBV12-3 or TRBV12-4 to TRBJ1-1; D not certain. The CDR3 has 14 amino acids. V lost 7 bases and J 0 bases, leaving 12 bases between the germline ends. The CDR3, as DNA: TGTGCCAGCACTCTAATCGGACTGAACACTGAAGCTTTCTTT. As protein: CASTLIGLNTEAFF.

This clonotype was seen at least ten times. This sequence joins TRBV25-1 and TRBJ2-2; D ambiguous. V was trimmed by 4 bases and J by 1 base, leaving 7 bases between them. Germline values: CDR1 MGHDK, CDR2 SYGVNS. The CDR3 contains 14 residues. The CDR3, as DNA: TGTGCCAGCAGTGTTTTCCAGAACACCGGGGAGCTGTTTTTT. Its translation is CASSVFQNTGELFF. The full variable domain, in which reference TRBV25-1 and TRBJ2-2 provide the parts outside the CDR3, is EADIYQTPRYLVIGTGKKITLECSQTMGHDKMYWYQQDPGMELHLIHYSYGVNSTEKGDLSSESTVSRIRTEHFPLTLESARPSHTSQYLCASSVFQNTGELFFGEGSRLTVL.

This clonotype occurred many times. This chain connects TRBV5-8 to TRBJ1-1, with D maybe TRBD1 (6 bases). The V end was cut by 2 bases, the J end by 0 bases, with 11 bases between. Germline V gene sequence: CDR1 SGHTS, CDR2 YDEGEE. The CDR3 has 15 amino acids. CDR3 region: CASSFNQGMNTEAFF. The CDR3 coding sequence is TGTGCCAGCAGCTTTAACCAGGGGATGAACACTGAAGCTTTCTTT.

This clonotype was recorded many times. The rearrangement uses TRBV10-2 and TRBJ1-4; possible D gene TRBD1, 5 bases. The V end lost 6 bases, the J end lost 0 bases, and 5 bases lay between the germline ends. The germline CDR1 and CDR2 sequences are WSHSY and SAAADI. The CDR3 is 13 residues long. CDR3 loop: CASRTATNEKLFF. The CDR3 bases are TGCGCCAGCAGGACAGCAACTAATGAAAAACTGTTTTTT.

This clonotype was detected only a few times. The CDR3 DNA follows: TGTGCCAGCAGTGGGCTAGCGGGACACACCGGGGAGCTGTTTTTT. Residues: CASSGLAGHTGELFF. J is TRBJ2-2 and V is TRBV7-3; 9 bases align to TRBD2. J was trimmed by 3 bases and V by 6 bases; bases with no gene match: 5. The CDR3 is made up of 15 amino acids. Per the germline V gene, CDR1 is SGHTA and CDR2 is FQGTGA.

The CDR3 DNA follows: TGCAGTGCTAGCCTAGCGGGGGGGACCCAGTACTTC. It encodes CSASLAGGTQYF. The chain is built from TRBV20-1 and TRBJ2-5; the match to TRBD2 covers 11 bases. Trimming took 3 bases from V and 7 from J; bases not matched to a gene: 1. Germline V gene sequence: CDR1 DFQATT, CDR2 SNEGSKA (reference sequence). The CDR3 totals 12 residues.

This clonotype was seen a single time. Because it lacks the conserved phenylalanine or tryptophan at the end, this CDR3 is likely a read error. It is unclear where the CDR3 begins or ends on the DNA, so no DNA is shown, and the CDR3 is as TCRdb lists it. V usage is TRBV4-3 and J usage is TRBJ2-7; the D call TRBD1 from the table was never checked on the DNA. With termini counted, the CDR3 has 10 amino acids. The V gene's germline CDR1 is LGHNA and CDR2 YSLEER. The CDR3 is CASSQVPGVL.

The chain is built from TRBV12-3 or TRBV12-4 and TRBJ1-5, with D hard to call. CDR3 size: 14 residues. V gave up 2 bases and J gave up 3 bases, with 8 bases separating them. DNA for the CDR3: TGTGCCAGCAGTTTACATGGGATCAATCAGCCCCAGCATTTT. Encoded protein: CASSLHGINQPQHF.

The genes are TRBV7-9 and TRBJ2-7; 8 bases are shared with TRBD1. J lost 6 bases, V lost 3 bases, and 7 bases had no gene match. Germline assignment: CDR1 SEHNR and CDR2 FQNEAQ (reference sequence). The length of the CDR3 is 14 residues. CDR3 region: CASSLGGQGREQYF. CDR3 sequence (DNA): TGTGCCAGCAGCTTGGGTGGACAGGGACGCGAGCAGTACTTC.

This chain connects TRBV20-1 to TRBJ2-7; D gene uncertain. The CDR3 is made up of 13 amino acids. The V and J ends lost 4 bases and 2 bases respectively, with 12 bases between them. CDR1 is DFQATT, CDR2 SNEGSKA, per germline (reference sequence). CDR3: CSAKSQDTYEQYF. The CDR3 DNA reads as TGCAGTGCTAAGAGTCAGGATACCTACGAGCAGTACTTC.

This clonotype came up a few times. The chain carries TRBV29-1 and TRBJ2-3; 7 nucleotides line up with TRBD1. Germline CDR1 and CDR2: SQVTM and ANQGSEA. The junction had 12 bases not matched to a gene; V was cut back by 4 bases and J by 2 bases. The CDR3 is 16 residues long. In nucleotides, the CDR3 is TGCAGCGTTGGTTTTCGACAGGGACATCCCACAGATACGCAGTATTTT. Amino acid sequence: CSVGFRQGHPTDTQYF.

The chain joins TRBV25-1 to TRBJ1-5; 7 bases map to TRBD1. The V segment lost 10 bases and the J segment 7 bases; nucleotides outside the gene matches: 10. This CDR3 contains 13 residues. CDR1 is MGHDK and CDR2 is SYGVNS in the germline V gene. CDR3 amino acids: CAIETGFLQPQHF. The CDR3 nucleotides read TGTGCCATAGAGACAGGGTTTCTACAGCCCCAGCATTTT.

The J gene is TRBJ2-7, the V gene TRBV15, with 10 bases fitting TRBD1. Judging by the DNA end, TRBJ2-4 fits better; the J call may be wrong. Germline CDR1 reads LNHNV; CDR2 reads YYDKDF (reference sequence). The CDR3 is made up of 15 amino acids. The CDR3 region is CATSRGTGGKNIQYF. The CDR3 DNA reads as TGTGCCACCAGCAGAGGGACAGGGGGCAAAAACATTCAGTACTTC.

The CDR3 region has the DNA TGCGCCAGCAGCTCGGGGACACTGCAAGAGACCCAGTACTTC. Its protein is CASSSGTLQETQYF. The rearrangement links TRBV5-1 to TRBJ2-5, with a possible D match to TRBD1 (6 bases). The germline V and J ends were trimmed by 3 bases and 2 bases, with 11 bases remaining between them. The CDR3 runs 14 residues. Germline V lookup: CDR1 SGHRS, CDR2 YFSETQ.

This clonotype has only a few counts. The chain has TRBV24-1 and TRBJ1-1, with D uncertain. V lost 4 bases and J lost 4, with 6 bases in between. This CDR3 region has 12 residues. Germline V gives CDR1 KGHDR, CDR2 SFDVKD. The CDR3 DNA reads TGTGCCACCAGTGAGCGGCCCACTGAAGCTTTCTTT. This sequence encodes CATSERPTEAFF.